Presented here are 10 T cell receptor beta chains from one specimen sequenced in a study of T cells in Graves' hyperthyroidism and ophthalmopathy. Researchers took RNA transcripts and amplified the TCR beta CDR3 regions from them. First-round RT-PCR of the TCR CDR3 relied on the HTBI primer set. TCRdb re-derived calls from the multiplex PCR reads in MiXCR, one entry per CDR3 protein. The table records hundreds of thousands of distinct CDR3 sequences, 14% of them present only once. Sequencing was performed on blood. The receptors shown here come from a woman aged 45-65 years with Graves' ophthalmopathy.

Many counts were recorded for this clonotype. This chain uses TRBV12-3 or TRBV12-4 with TRBJ2-7; D is perhaps TRBD2 (6 bases). CDR3 length equals 15 residues. The V gene lost 3 bases and the J gene lost 5 bases, with 17 bases spanning the gap. The CDR3 DNA reads TGTGCCAGCAGTTTCCAGGGAGCGGGTATCGACGAGCAGTACTTC. Amino acid sequence: CASSFQGAGIDEQYF.

The sample holds many counts of this clonotype. This chain joins TRBV20-1 and TRBJ2-7, with 9 bases identical to TRBD2. The germline gives CDR1 DFQATT, CDR2 SNEGSKA (reference sequence). After removal of 5 bases from V and 4 bases from J, the junction contained 15 bases not matched to a gene. The CDR3 consists of 16 residues. CDR3 nucleotide sequence: TGCAGTGCTCCCTCCGGGGCTAGCGGGAACTGGTACGAGCAGTACTTC. This sequence encodes CSAPSGASGNWYEQYF.

This clonotype was detected ten times or more. The chain employs TRBV29-1 and TRBJ1-1; TRBD1 matches at 10 bases. The germline gives CDR1 SQVTM, CDR2 ANQGSEA. Losses at the gene ends were 2 bases for V and 7 bases for J; bases not matched to a gene: 10. The CDR3 is made up of 15 amino acids. The DNA for the CDR3 is TGCAGCGTTGAACCACTGGGACAGGGGCTGGGTGAAGCTTTCTTT. As protein: CSVEPLGQGLGEAFF.

As to this clonotype: A much larger clone lies a single base off, so this may be a read error. The chain couples TRBV20-1 to TRBJ2-3; possibly TRBD2 for D (5 bases). CDR3 length: 12 residues. Germline-derived CDR1 and CDR2 are DFQATT and SNEGSKA (reference sequence). Here the CDR3 DNA reads TGCAGTGCCGCCGGACTTCGGGATACGCAGTGTTTT. It is translated as CSAAGLRDTQCF.

The sample holds many counts of this clonotype. The chain carries TRBV12-3 or TRBV12-4 and TRBJ2-3; 13 positions agree with TRBD2. The CDR3 has 19 residues. J lost 2 bases, V lost 5 bases, and 13 bases had no gene match. The CDR3 here is CASSPHLSGLAGDTDTQYF. The CDR3 nucleotides are TGTGCCAGCAGTCCTCACCTATCCGGACTAGCGGGGGACACAGATACGCAGTATTTT.

The rearrangement joins TRBV6-1 to TRBJ2-4; 9 bases align to TRBD2. The length of the CDR3 is 20 residues. Germline CDR1 and CDR2: MNHNS and SASEGT. Unmatched junction bases numbered 18, after V lost 6 bases and J lost 0 bases. Written as DNA, the CDR3 is TGTGCCAGCAGGGGGGTGGCGGGAGGGCTTTCAGGGGTAGCCAAAAACATTCAGTACTTC. It codes for CASRGVAGGLSGVAKNIQYF.

This clonotype has just a few counts. CDR3 sequence (DNA): TGCGCCAGCAGCCAAGATCCATGGGGGGGTGGCAATCAGCCCCAGCATTTT. This codes for CASSQDPWGGGNQPQHF. The genes are TRBV4-3 and TRBJ1-5, with D maybe TRBD1 (5 bases). The germline CDR1 and CDR2 sequences are LGHNA and YSLEER. The germline V and J ends were trimmed by 0 bases and 2 bases, with 14 bases remaining between them. This CDR3 has 17 amino acids.

The gene calls are TRBV3-1 and TRBJ1-1; 8 bases match TRBD1. The junction had 6 bases not matched to a gene; V was cut back by 5 bases and J by 10 bases. CDR1 is LGHDT and CDR2 is YNNKEL in the germline V gene (reference sequence). The CDR3 contains 12 residues. The CDR3 protein is CASSSTGDVAFF. CDR3 nucleotides: TGTGCCAGCAGCTCGACAGGGGACGTAGCTTTCTTT.

This clonotype was seen many times. The CDR3: CASSPNLANYEQYF. The DNA of the CDR3 is TGTGCCAGCAGCCCGAACCTAGCGAACTACGAGCAGTACTTC. This chain uses TRBV11-2 with TRBJ2-7; D is possibly TRBD2 (6 bases). Germline lookup yields CDR1 SGHAT and CDR2 FQNNGV. The CDR3 is 14 amino acids. V shed 5 bases and J shed 3 bases, with 14 bases lying between them.

This clonotype was picked up many times. The rearrangement links TRBV18 to TRBJ1-6; D uncertain. CDR3 length: 15 amino acids. The germline V and J ends were trimmed by 4 bases and 6 bases, with 13 bases remaining between them. Germline-derived CDR1 and CDR2 are KGHSH and LQKENI. CDR3 in amino acids: CASSQNDGSNSPLHF. The CDR3, as DNA: TGTGCCAGCTCACAAAACGACGGTAGTAATTCACCCCTCCACTTT.